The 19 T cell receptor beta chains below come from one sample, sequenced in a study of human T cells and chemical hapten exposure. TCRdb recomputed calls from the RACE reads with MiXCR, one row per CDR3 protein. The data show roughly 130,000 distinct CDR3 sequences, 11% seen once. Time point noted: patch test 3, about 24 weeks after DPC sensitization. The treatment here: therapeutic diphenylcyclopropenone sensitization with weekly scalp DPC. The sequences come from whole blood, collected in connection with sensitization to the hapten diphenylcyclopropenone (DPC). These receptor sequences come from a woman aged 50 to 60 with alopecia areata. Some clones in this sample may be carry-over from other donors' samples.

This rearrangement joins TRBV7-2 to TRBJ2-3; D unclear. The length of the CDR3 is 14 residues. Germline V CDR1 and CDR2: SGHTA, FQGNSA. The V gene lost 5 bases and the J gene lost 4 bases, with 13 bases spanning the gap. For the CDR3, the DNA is TGTGCCAGCAGCCTCCTAGGCGTTCCAGATACGCAGTATTTT. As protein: CASSLLGVPDTQYF.

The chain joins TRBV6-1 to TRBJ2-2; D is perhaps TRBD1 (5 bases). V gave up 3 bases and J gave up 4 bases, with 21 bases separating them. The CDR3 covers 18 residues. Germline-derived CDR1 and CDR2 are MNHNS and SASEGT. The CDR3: CASSEVTGIAGVTGELFF. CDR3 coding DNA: TGTGCCAGCAGTGAGGTAACAGGTATTGCAGGAGTCACCGGGGAGCTGTTTTTT.

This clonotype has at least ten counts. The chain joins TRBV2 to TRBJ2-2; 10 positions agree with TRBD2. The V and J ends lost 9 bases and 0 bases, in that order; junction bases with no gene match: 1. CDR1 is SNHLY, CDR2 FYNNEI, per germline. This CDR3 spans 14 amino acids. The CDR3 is CASSGGTNTGELFF. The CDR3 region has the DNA TGTGCCAGTAGCGGGGGGACGAACACCGGGGAGCTGTTTTTT.

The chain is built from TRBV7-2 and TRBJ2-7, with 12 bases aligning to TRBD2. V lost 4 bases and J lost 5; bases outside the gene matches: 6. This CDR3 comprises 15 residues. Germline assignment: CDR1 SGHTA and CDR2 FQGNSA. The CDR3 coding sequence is TGTGCCAGCAGCTACGCTAGCGGGGGGGCCAACGAGCAGTACTTC. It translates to CASSYASGGANEQYF.

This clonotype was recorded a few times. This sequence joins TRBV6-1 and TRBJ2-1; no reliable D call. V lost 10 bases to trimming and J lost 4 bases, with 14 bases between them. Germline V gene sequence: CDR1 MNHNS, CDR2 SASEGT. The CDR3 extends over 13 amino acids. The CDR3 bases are TGTGCCACCGACCACGGGTCTTACAATGAGCAGTTCTTC. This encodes CATDHGSYNEQFF.

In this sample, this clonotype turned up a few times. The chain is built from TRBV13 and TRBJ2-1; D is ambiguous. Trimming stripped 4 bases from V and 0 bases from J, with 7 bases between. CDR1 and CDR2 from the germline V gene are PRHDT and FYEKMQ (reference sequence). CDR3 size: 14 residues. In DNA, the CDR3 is TGTGCCAGCAGCTCGTTTAGCTCCTACAATGAGCAGTTCTTC. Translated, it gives CASSSFSSYNEQFF.

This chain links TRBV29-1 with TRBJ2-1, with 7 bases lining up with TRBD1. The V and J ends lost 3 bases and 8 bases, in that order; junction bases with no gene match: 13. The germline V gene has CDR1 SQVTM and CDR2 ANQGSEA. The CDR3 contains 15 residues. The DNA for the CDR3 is TGCAGCGTTGAGTTGACAGGGCGGGTTTTTTATGAGCAGTTCTTC. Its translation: CSVELTGRVFYEQFF.

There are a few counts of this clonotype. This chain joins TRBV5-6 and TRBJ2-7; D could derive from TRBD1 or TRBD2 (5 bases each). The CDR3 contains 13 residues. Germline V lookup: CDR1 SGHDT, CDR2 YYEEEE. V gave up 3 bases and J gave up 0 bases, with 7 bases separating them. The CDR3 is CASSSGTSYEQYF. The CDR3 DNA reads TGTGCCAGCAGCTCCGGGACCTCCTACGAGCAGTACTTC.

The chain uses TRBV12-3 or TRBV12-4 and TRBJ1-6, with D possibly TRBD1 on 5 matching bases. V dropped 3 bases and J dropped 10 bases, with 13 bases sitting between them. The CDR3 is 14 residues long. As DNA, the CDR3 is TGTGCCAGCAGTTTTGAGGGGATAGGATCACCCCTCCACTTT. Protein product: CASSFEGIGSPLHF.

CDR3 protein: CASSLDGPGGHQPQHF. The CDR3 DNA follows: TGCGCCAGCAGCTTGGACGGGCCAGGGGGACATCAGCCCCAGCATTTT. The chain couples TRBV5-1 to TRBJ1-5; 7 bases map to TRBD1. V lost 0 bases to trimming and J lost 5 bases; unmatched junction nucleotides: 8. The V gene's germline CDR1 is SGHRS and CDR2 YFSETQ. The CDR3 runs 16 residues.

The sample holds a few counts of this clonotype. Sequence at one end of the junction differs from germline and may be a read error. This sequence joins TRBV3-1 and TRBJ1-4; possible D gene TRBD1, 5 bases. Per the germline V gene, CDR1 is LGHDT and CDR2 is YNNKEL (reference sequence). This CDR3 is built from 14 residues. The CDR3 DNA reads TGTGCCAGCAGCGAAGACAGTGCGGGCGAAAAACTGTTTTTT. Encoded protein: CASSEDSAGEKLFF.

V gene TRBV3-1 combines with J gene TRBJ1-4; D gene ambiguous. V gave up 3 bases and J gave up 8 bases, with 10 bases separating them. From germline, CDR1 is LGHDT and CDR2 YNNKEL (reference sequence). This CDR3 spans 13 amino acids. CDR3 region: CASSQFGIEKLFF. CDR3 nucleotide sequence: TGTGCCAGCAGCCAGTTTGGTATCGAAAAACTGTTTTTT.

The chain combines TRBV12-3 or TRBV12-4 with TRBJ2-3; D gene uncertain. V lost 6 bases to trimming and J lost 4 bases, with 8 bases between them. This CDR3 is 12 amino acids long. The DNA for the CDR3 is TGTGCCAGCAGGGGTATGGCAGATACGCAGTATTTT. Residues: CASRGMADTQYF.

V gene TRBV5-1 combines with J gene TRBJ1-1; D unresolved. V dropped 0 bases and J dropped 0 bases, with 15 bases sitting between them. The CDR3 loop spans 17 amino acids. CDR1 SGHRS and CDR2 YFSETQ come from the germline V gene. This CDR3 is CASSLAGVPGMNTEAFF. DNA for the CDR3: TGCGCCAGCAGCTTGGCCGGTGTACCCGGTATGAACACTGAAGCTTTCTTT.

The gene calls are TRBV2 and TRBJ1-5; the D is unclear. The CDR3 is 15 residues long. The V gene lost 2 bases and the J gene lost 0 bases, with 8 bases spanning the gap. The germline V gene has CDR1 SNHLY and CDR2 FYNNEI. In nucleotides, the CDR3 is TGTGCCAGCAGTGAATTGGTCGATAGCAATCAGCCCCAGCATTTT. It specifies CASSELVDSNQPQHF.

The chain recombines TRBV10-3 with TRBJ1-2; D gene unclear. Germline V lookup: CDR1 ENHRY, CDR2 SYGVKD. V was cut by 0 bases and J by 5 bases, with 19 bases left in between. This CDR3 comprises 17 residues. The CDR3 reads CAISESANGRRKYGYTF. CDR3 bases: TGTGCCATCAGTGAGTCAGCGAACGGCCGTCGTAAATATGGCTACACCTTC.

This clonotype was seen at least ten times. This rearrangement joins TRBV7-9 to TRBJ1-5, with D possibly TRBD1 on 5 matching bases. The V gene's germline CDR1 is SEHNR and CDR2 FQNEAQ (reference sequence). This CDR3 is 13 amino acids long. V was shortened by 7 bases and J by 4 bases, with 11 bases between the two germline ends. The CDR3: CASTRGGNQPQHF. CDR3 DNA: TGTGCCAGCACCCGGGGGGGGAATCAGCCCCAGCATTTT.

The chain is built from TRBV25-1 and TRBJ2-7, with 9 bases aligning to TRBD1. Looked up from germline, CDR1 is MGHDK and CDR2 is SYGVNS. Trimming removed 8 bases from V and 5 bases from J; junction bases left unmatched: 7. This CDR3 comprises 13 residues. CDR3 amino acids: CASSGTGSDEQYF. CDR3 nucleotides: TGTGCCAGCTCGGGGACAGGGTCCGACGAGCAGTACTTC.

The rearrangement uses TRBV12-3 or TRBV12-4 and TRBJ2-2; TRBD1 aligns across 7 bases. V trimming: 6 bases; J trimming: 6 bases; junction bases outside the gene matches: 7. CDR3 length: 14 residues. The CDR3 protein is CASSRFQGAGELFF. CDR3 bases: TGTGCCAGCAGCAGATTCCAGGGGGCCGGGGAGCTGTTTTTT.